The rows below give T cell receptor beta chains drawn from one sample of a study of blood T cell repertoires in COVID-19. Sequencing was performed with immunoSEQ multiplex PCR; in TCRdb, only in-frame clones are kept and a portion is missing. The sample lists some 270,000 clones, approximately 89% occurring once. The sample taken for sequencing was PBMCs or T cells enriched from blood (not recorded which). The receptor source for this set is a woman aged 60-70 years who had recovered from COVID-19. Both conserved end residues are part of each CDR3. D genes are given only for firm matches. Clone size, where shown, is once, few, many, or a class for clones that have expanded.

>NA|TRBV2|NA|TRBJ2-3
TGTGCCAGCAGTGCCTATTCCACAGATACGCAGTATTTT
CASSAYSTDTQYF
>NA|TRBV11-2|NA|TRBJ2-7
TGTGCCAGCAGCTTAGAAGGCGGGATGAACTACGAGCAGTACTTC
CASSLEGGMNYEQYF
>NA|TRBV5-1|NA|TRBJ2-5
TGCGCCAGCAGCTCATTACCAGGGGCGCCCATCCAAGAGACCCAGTACTTC
CASSSLPGAPIQETQYF
>NA|TRBV30|TRBD1|TRBJ2-5
TGTGCCTGGGGACAGGGCGGGGAAGAGACCCAGTACTTC
CAWGQGGEETQYF
>NA|TRBV11-2|TRBD2|TRBJ2-7
TGTGCCAGCAGCTTAGAGGGGGGGATCGCCTACGAGCAGTACTTC
CASSLEGGIAYEQYF
>NA|TRBV30|TRBD1|TRBJ2-1
TGTGCCTGGACCTATTTGGACAGGGACAGTGGTGAGCAGTTCTTC
CAWTYLDRDSGEQFF
>once|TRBV29-1|NA|TRBJ1-2
TGCAGCGTTGAAACGAGATCATTCTATGGCTACACCTTC
CSVETRSFYGYTF
>NA|TRBV10-3|NA|TRBJ2-5
TGTGCCATCAGTGGCGATTTAAGTGGAGAGACCCAGTACTTC
CAISGDLSGETQYF
>NA|TRBV2|TRBD1|TRBJ1-2
TGTGCCAGCAGTCTCGGACAGGGATGGGGCTACACCTTC
CASSLGQGWGYTF
>NA|TRBV28|NA|TRBJ1-2
TGTGCCAGCAGCGTGACTCGACAGGCGCTTTCCTATGGCTACACCTTC
CASSVTRQALSYGYTF
>few|TRBV2|TRBD1|TRBJ1-2
TGTGCCAGCAGTGAGGGAGTATCAGGGGGCAGCTATGGCTACACCTTC
CASSEGVSGGSYGYTF
>once|TRBV15|NA|TRBJ1-1
TGTGCCACCAGCAGGGACAGGAACACTGAAGCTTTCTTT
CATSRDRNTEAFF
>NA|TRBV28|TRBD1|TRBJ2-5
TGTGCCAGCAGTCGCCCGGGACAGGGGCAAGAGACCCAGTACTTC
CASSRPGQGQETQYF
>NA|TRBV7-2|TRBD1|TRBJ1-4
TGTGCCAGCAGCTTAGATTGGGGACAGAAGAATGAAAAACTGTTTTTT
CASSLDWGQKNEKLFF
>NA|TRBV30|TRBD1|TRBJ1-5
TGTGCCTGGAGGGGACAGGGAAGGGGCAATCAGCCCCAGCATTTT
CAWRGQGRGNQPQHF
>NA|TRBV28|NA|TRBJ1-2
TGTGCCAGCAGTTTACGCGGGGGGGGAGCAGCTAACTATGGCTACACCTTC
CASSLRGGGAANYGYTF
>NA|TRBV28|TRBD1|TRBJ1-4
TGTGCCAGCAGTCGACAGGGAGGAGGTGAAAAACTGTTTTTT
CASSRQGGGEKLFF
>NA|TRBV24-1|TRBD2|TRBJ2-1
TGTGCCACCAGTGATCCCGATAGCGGGACGGGTGAGCAGTTCTTC
CATSDPDSGTGEQFF
>NA|TRBV19|TRBD1|TRBJ1-5
TGTGCCAGTAGTTCCCGGACAGGGGGGGCCTATCAGCCCCAGCATTTT
CASSSRTGGAYQPQHF
>NA|TRBV7-8|TRBD2|TRBJ2-1
TGTGCCAGCAGCTCAAGACTAGCGGCAAGCTCCTACAATGAGCAGTTCTTC
CASSSRLAASSYNEQFF
>NA|TRBV6-5|NA|TRBJ2-7
TGTGCCAGCAGTCCGAGCTCCTACGAGCAGTACTTC
CASSPSSYEQYF
>NA|TRBV24-1|NA|TRBJ1-2
TGTGCCACCAGTGATGTCAACAGGGATGGCTACACCTTC
CATSDVNRDGYTF
>NA|TRBV7-3|TRBD2|TRBJ2-1
TGTGCCAGCAGCCTGGGGACTAGCGGTGACGATGAGCAGTTCTTC
CASSLGTSGDDEQFF
>NA|TRBV7-2|NA|TRBJ1-5
TGTGCCAGCAGCTTAGTCGTGGGCGAAAACCAGCATTTT
CASSLVVGENQHF
>NA|TRBV11-2|NA|TRBJ1-1
TGTGCCAGCAGCTTAGCGGGGGTATGGGCCACTGAAGCTTTCTTT
CASSLAGVWATEAFF
>NA|TRBV3-1/TRBV3-2|NA|TRBJ2-2
TGTGCCAGCAGCCAATTGTCGCTAGCAGGCGGCGGGGAGCTGTTTTTT
CASSQLSLAGGGELFF
>NA|TRBV28|NA|TRBJ1-5
TGTGCCAGCAGTTTTCAAGGTTCGGGGTTTAGCAATCAGCCCCAGCATTTT
CASSFQGSGFSNQPQHF
>NA|TRBV5-1|NA|TRBJ2-7
TGCGCCAGCAGCTTACAGACGAGCTCCTACGAGCAGTACTTC
CASSLQTSSYEQYF
>NA|TRBV29-1|TRBD1|TRBJ2-7
TGCAGCGTTGAAGTGGGACAGGCGACCTACGAGCAGTACTTC
CSVEVGQATYEQYF
>NA|TRBV2|TRBD1|TRBJ1-5
TGTGCCAGCAGCGACAGGGACCGCAATCAGCCCCAGCATTTT
CASSDRDRNQPQHF
>NA|TRBV6-5|TRBD1|TRBJ2-6
TGTGCCAACAGCAGGGGGCCGGGGGCCAACGTCCTGACTTTC
CANSRGPGANVLTF
>once|TRBV5-1|TRBD2|TRBJ2-1
TGCGCCAGCAACCCGACTAGCGGGAACAATGAGCAGTTCTTC
CASNPTSGNNEQFF
>once|TRBV19|TRBD1|TRBJ1-3
TGTGCCAGTAGTTTAACAGGGGTGGGAAACACCATATATTTT
CASSLTGVGNTIYF
>NA|TRBV18|TRBD1|TRBJ1-6
TGTGCCAGCTCACCACCCGGGACAGGGAGAAATTCACCCCTCCACTTT
CASSPPGTGRNSPLHF
>once|TRBV7-9|TRBD1|TRBJ2-2
TGTGCCAGCAGCTCCAGGACAGGGGGCAGAACCGGGGAGCTGTTTTTT
CASSSRTGGRTGELFF
>NA|TRBV6-5|NA|TRBJ1-2
TGTGCCAGCAGTTGGGGGCCTGGTGGCTACACCTTC
CASSWGPGGYTF
>NA|TRBV5-1|NA|TRBJ2-3
TGCGCCAGCAGCTTTGGGGGCGGCACAGATACGCAGTATTTT
CASSFGGGTDTQYF
>NA|TRBV5-5|NA|TRBJ2-1
TGTGCCAGCAGCACTCCCGGGTTGAGTTACGAGCAGTTCTTC
CASSTPGLSYEQFF
>NA|TRBV10-2|TRBD1|TRBJ2-7
TGCGCCAGCAGTGGGGCAGGGGGCTACGAGCAGTACTTC
CASSGAGGYEQYF
>few|TRBV28|NA|TRBJ1-5
TGTGCCAGCAGTTTTGGTAGTCAGCCCCAGCATTTT
CASSFGSQPQHF
>NA|TRBV7-8|NA|TRBJ2-7
TGTGCCAGCAGCTTATTGAACAGTCGATACGAGCAGTACTTC
CASSLLNSRYEQYF